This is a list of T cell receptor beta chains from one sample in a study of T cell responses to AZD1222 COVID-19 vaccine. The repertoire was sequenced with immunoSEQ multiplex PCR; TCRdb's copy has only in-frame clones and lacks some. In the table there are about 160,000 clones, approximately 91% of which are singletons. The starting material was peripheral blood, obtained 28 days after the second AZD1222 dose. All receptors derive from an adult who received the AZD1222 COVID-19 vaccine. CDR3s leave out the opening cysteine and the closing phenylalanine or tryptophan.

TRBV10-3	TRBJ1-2	AISEKQGMTNYGYT
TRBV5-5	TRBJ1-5	ASSLTAPDQPQH
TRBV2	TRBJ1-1	ASSRYRPVKNTEAF
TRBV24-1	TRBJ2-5	ATSSQETQY
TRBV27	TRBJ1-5	ASSSRTAKGTSNQPQH
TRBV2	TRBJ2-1	ASSREPSVNEQF
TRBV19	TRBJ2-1	ASKPTGGGLYNEQF
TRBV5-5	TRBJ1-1	ASSLTSESGAF
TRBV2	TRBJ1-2	ASSEVQGARSGYT
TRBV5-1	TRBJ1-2	ASSPIQRDGTYGYT
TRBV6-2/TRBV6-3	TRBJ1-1	ASSGTGGVSEAF
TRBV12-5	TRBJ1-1	ASGLYGGGTEAF
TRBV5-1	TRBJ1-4	ASSLAGGHEKLF
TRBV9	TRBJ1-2	ASSVGQGNYGYT
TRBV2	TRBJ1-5	ASRYGTLLASNQPQH
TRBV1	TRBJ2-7	TSSQDLGGGETYEQY
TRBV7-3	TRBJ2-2	ASSLTNTGELF
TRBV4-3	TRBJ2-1	ASSQDPASYNEQF